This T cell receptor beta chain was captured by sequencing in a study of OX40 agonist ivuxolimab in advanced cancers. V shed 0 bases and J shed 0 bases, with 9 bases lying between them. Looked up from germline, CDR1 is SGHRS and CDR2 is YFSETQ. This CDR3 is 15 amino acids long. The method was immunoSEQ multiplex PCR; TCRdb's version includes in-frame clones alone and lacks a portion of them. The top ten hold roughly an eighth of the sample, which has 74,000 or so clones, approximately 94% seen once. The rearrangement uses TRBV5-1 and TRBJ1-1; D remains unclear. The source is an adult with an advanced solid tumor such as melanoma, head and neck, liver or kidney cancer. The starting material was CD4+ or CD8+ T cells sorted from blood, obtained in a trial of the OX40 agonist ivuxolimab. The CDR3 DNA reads TGCGCCAGCAGCTTGGCCGGTGTCATGAACACTGAAGCTTTCTTT. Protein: CASSLAGVMNTEAFF.